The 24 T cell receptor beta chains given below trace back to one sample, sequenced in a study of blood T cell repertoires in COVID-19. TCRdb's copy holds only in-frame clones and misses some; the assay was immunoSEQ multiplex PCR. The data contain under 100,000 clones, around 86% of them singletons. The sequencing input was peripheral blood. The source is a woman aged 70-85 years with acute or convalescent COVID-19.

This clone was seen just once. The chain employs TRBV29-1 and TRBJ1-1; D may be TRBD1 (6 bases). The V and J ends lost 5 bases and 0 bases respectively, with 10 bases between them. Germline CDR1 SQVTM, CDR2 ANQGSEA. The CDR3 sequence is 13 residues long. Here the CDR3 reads CSVQGTLNTEAFF. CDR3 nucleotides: TGCAGCGTTCAGGGGACACTGAACACTGAAGCTTTCTTT.

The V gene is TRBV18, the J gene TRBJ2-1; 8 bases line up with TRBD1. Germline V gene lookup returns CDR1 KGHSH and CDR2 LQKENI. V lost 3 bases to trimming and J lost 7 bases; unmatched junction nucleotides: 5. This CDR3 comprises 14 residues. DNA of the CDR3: TGTGCCAGCTCACCCCGGACAGGGCAAAATGAGCAGTTCTTC. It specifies CASSPRTGQNEQFF.

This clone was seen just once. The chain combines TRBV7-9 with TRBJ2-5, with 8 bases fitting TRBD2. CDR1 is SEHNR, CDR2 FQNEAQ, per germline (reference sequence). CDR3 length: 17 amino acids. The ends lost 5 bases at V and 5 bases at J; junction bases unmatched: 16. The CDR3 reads CASSPRRVGVAGETQYF. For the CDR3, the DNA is TGTGCCAGCAGCCCACGTAGAGTGGGAGTAGCGGGGGAGACCCAGTACTTC.

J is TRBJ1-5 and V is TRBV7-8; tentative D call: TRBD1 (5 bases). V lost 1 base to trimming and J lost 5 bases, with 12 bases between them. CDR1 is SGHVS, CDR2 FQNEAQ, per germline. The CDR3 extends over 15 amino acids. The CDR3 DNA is TGTGCCAGCAGCTTAGGGGGGGGGTTCGATCAGCCCCAGCATTTT. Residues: CASSLGGGFDQPQHF.

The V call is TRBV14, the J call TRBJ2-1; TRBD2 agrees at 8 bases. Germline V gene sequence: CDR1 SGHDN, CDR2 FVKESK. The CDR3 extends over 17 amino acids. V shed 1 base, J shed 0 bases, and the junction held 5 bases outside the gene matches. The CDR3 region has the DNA TGTGCCAGCAGCCAAGTATCCGGGAGGGGCTCCTACAATGAGCAGTTCTTC. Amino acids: CASSQVSGRGSYNEQFF.

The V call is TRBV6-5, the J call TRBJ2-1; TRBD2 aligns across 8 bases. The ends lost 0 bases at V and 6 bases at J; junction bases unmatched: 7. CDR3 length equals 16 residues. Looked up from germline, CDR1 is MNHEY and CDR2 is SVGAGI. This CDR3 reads CASSYSITSGFNEQFF. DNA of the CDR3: TGTGCCAGCAGTTACTCGATTACTAGCGGTTTCAATGAGCAGTTCTTC.

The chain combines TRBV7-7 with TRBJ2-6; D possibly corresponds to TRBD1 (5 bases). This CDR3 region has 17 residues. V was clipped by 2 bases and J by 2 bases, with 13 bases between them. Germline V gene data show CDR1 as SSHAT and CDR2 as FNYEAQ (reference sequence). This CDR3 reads CASSLRGLKAGANVLTF. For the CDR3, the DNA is TGTGCCAGCAGCTTAAGGGGCCTGAAAGCTGGGGCCAACGTCCTGACTTTC.

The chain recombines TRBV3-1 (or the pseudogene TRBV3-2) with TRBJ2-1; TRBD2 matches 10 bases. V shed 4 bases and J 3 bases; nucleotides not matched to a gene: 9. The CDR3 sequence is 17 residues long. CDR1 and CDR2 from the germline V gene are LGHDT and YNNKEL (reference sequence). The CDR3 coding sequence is TGTGCCAGCAGCCCTACTAGCGGGACTAATCTCTACAATGAGCAGTTCTTC. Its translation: CASSPTSGTNLYNEQFF.

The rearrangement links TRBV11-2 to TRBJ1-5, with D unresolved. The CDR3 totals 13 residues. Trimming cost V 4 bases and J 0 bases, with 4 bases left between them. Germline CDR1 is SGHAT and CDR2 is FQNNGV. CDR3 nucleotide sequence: TGTGCCAGCAGCTCTAATAGCAATCAGCCCCAGCATTTT. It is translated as CASSSNSNQPQHF.

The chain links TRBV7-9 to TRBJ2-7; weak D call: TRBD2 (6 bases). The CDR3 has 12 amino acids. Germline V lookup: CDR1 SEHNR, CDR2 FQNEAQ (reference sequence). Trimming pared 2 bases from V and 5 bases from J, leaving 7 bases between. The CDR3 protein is CASSLWGDEQYF. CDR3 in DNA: TGTGCCAGCAGCTTATGGGGGGACGAGCAGTACTTC.

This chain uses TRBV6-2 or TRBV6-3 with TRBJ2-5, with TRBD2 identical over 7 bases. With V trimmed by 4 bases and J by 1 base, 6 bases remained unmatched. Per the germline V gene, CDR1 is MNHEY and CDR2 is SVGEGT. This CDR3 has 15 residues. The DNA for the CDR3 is TGTGCCAGCAGTTCGGGACTACGCGGCCAAGAGACCCAGTACTTC. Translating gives CASSSGLRGQETQYF.

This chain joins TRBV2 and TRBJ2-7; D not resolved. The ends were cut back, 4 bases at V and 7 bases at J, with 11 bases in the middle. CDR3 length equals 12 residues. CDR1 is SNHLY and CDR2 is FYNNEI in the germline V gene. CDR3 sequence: CASSVVVSEQYF. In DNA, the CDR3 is TGTGCCAGCAGTGTTGTAGTAAGTGAGCAGTACTTC.

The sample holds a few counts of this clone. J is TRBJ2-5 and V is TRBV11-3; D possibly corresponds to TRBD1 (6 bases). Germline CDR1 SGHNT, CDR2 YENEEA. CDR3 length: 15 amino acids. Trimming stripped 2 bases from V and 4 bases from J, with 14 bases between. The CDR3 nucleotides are TGTGCCAGCAGCTTACGGGGACATAAGGCAGAGACCCAGTACTTC. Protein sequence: CASSLRGHKAETQYF.

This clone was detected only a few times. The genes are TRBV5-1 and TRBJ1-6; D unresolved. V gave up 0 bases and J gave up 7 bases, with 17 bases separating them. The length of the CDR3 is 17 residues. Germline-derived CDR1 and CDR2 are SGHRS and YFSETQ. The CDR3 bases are TGCGCCAGCAGCTTGGGGCTTAGCGGGCTCCAAAATTCACCCCTCCACTTT. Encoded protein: CASSLGLSGLQNSPLHF.

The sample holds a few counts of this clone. The CDR3 reads CASSPRQNSPLHF. DNA of the CDR3: TGTGCCAGCAGTCCCCGACAGAATTCACCCCTCCACTTT. The V call is TRBV6-5, the J call TRBJ1-6, with D perhaps matching TRBD1 (5 bases). Germline-derived CDR1 and CDR2 are MNHEY and SVGAGI. V was shortened by 5 bases and J by 7 bases, with 9 bases between the two germline ends. CDR3 length: 13 residues.

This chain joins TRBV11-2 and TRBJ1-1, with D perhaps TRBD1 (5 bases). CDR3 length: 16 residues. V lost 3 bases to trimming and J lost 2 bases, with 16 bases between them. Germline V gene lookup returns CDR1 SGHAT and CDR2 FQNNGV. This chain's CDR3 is CASSFSLDRANTEAFF. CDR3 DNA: TGTGCCAGCAGCTTCTCCCTTGACAGAGCCAACACTGAAGCTTTCTTT.

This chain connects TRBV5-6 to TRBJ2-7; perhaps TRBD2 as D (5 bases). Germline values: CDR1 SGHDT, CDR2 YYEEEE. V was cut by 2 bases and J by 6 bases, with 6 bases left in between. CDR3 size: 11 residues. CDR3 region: CASSLEGEQYF. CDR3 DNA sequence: TGTGCCAGCAGCTTAGAGGGCGAGCAGTACTTC.

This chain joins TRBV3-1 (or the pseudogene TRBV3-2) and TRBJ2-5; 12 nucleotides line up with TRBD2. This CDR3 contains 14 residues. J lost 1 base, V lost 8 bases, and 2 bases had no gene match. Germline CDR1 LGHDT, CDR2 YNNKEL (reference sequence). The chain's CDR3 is CASQLAGGQETQYF. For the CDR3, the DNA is TGTGCCAGCCAACTAGCGGGGGGCCAAGAGACCCAGTACTTC.

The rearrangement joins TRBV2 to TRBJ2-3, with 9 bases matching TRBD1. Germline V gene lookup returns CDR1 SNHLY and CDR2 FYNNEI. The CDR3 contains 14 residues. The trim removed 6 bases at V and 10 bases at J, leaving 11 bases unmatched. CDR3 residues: CASSQARQGVAQYF. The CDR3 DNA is TGTGCCAGCAGCCAAGCCCGACAGGGGGTCGCGCAGTATTTT.

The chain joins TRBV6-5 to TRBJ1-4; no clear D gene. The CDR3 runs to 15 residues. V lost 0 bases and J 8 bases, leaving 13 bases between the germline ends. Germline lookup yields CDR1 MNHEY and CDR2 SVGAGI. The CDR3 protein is CASSYSMLSREKLFF. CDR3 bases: TGTGCCAGCAGTTACTCGATGCTGTCTCGGGAAAAACTGTTTTTT.

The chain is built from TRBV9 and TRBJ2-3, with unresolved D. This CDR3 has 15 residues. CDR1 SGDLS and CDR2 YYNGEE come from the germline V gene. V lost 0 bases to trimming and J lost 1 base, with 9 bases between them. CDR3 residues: CASSVEPRGTDTQYF. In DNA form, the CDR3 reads TGTGCCAGCAGCGTAGAACCGAGAGGCACAGATACGCAGTATTTT.

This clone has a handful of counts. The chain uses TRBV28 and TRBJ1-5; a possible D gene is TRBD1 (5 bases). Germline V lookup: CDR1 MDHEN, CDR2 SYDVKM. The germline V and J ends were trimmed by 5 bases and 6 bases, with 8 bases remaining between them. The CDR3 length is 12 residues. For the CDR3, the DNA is TGTGCCAGCAGTCTTAGGGGTCAGCCCCAGCATTTT. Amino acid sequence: CASSLRGQPQHF. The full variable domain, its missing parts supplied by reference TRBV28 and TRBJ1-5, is DVKVTQSSRYLVKRTGEKVFLECVQDMDHENMFWYRQDPGLGLRLIYFSYDVKMKEKGDIPEGYSVSREKKERFSLILESASTNQTSMYLCASSLRGQPQHFGDGTRLSIL.

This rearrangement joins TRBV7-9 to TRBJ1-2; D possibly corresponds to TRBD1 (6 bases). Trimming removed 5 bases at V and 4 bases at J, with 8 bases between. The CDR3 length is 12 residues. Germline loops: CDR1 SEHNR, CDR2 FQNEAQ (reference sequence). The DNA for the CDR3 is TGTGCCAGCAGCCGGGACACCTATGGCTACACCTTC. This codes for CASSRDTYGYTF.

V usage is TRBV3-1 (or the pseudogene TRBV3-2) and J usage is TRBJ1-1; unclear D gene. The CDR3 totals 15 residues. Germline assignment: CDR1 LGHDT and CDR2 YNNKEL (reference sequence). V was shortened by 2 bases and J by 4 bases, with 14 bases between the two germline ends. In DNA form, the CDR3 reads TGTGCCAGCAGCCAACCTTTTGGGCCGCGCACTGAAGCTTTCTTT. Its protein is CASSQPFGPRTEAFF.